This T cell receptor (beta chain) came from a study of cytomegalovirus exposure and HLA in healthy donors. Study-wide results and limits: First-cohort TCR clusters tended to co-occur in the roughly 130 validation repertoires, a later analysis found. As confirmed in vitro, three CMV-associated chains were specific for CMV antigens. Researchers counted roughly 150 TCR beta chains as cytomegalovirus-associated.

This clone appeared once. The target antigen is unknown. The table came from immunoSEQ multiplex PCR; TCRdb's copy has only in-frame clones and leaves some out. The sample yields 300,000 to 350,000 clones, approximately 88% seen once. The V gene lost 3 bases and the J gene lost 0 bases, with 8 bases spanning the gap. CDR3 size: 15 residues. Germline CDR1 is MGHRA and CDR2 is YSYEKL. The TCR sequence derives from a man aged 30 to 39 in good health and CMV-seronegative. The chain is built from TRBV4-1 and TRBJ1-4; no reliable D call. The material sequenced was PBMCs. The chain's CDR3 is CASSQSDATNEKLFF. CDR3 DNA: TGCGCCAGCAGCCAGAGCGACGCAACTAATGAAAAACTGTTTTTT.